These 9 T cell receptor beta chains came from one sample sequenced in a study of blood T cell repertoires in COVID-19. Measured with immunoSEQ multiplex PCR; TCRdb has only the in-frame clones, and not every one. Among over 110,000 clones, 75% to 90% were seen once, and the ten largest hold roughly 3.7%. Specimen: PBMCs or T cells enriched from blood (not recorded which). Receptors originate from a man over 45 in a cohort exposed to, infected with or recovered from COVID-19 (not recorded which).

The rearrangement links TRBV4-1 to TRBJ2-3; 8 bases are shared with TRBD2. The V gene end was trimmed by 0 bases and the J gene end by 2 bases; junction bases not matched to a gene: 7. The CDR3 runs 17 residues. Germline loops: CDR1 MGHRA, CDR2 YSYEKL. CDR3 sequence reads: CASSQETVAGSTDTQYF. DNA of the CDR3: TGCGCCAGCAGCCAAGAAACGGTAGCGGGATCCACAGATACGCAGTATTTT.

This sequence joins TRBV19 and TRBJ1-2, with no clear D. V dropped 3 bases and J dropped 4 bases, with 9 bases sitting between them. The germline V gene has CDR1 LNHDA and CDR2 SQIVND (reference sequence). The CDR3 has 13 amino acids. CDR3 bases: TGTGCCAGTAGTATCTCAACTCCCTATGGCTACACCTTC. This translates into CASSISTPYGYTF. Combining the CDR3 with reference TRBV19 and TRBJ1-2 gives the whole variable domain DGGITQSPKYLFRKEGQNVTLSCEQNLNHDAMYWYRQDPGQGLRLIYYSQIVNDFQKGDIAEGYSVSREKKESFPLTVTSAQKNPTAFYLCASSISTPYGYTFGSGTRLTVV.

The V call is TRBV7-2, the J call TRBJ2-5; TRBD1 agrees at 7 bases. Germline CDR1 and CDR2: SGHTA and FQGNSA. The CDR3 runs 12 residues. With 6 bases clipped from V and 7 bases from J, the junction kept 5 bases outside the gene matches. The CDR3 coding sequence is TGTGCCAGCAGTACCGAGGGGGCGACCCAGTACTTC. This gives the protein CASSTEGATQYF.

This chain connects TRBV19 to TRBJ1-2; 8 bases fit TRBD1. The CDR3 spans 15 residues. With 5 bases clipped from V and 5 bases from J, the junction kept 10 bases outside the gene matches. Germline V lookup: CDR1 LNHDA, CDR2 SQIVND (reference sequence). The CDR3 spells CASSPRAGGAYGYTF. As DNA, the CDR3 is TGTGCCAGTAGTCCTCGGGCAGGGGGCGCGTATGGCTACACCTTC.

This clone occurred many times. This chain uses TRBV6-1 with TRBJ1-4, with 7 bases identical to TRBD1. The CDR3 has 17 residues. Germline values: CDR1 MNHNS, CDR2 SASEGT. The V segment lost 3 bases and the J segment 1 base; nucleotides outside the gene matches: 8. In DNA form, the CDR3 reads TGTGCCAGCAGTGACGAAGAGACAGGGATAACTAATGAAAAACTGTTTTTT. This sequence encodes CASSDEETGITNEKLFF.

The chain is built from TRBV4-1 and TRBJ2-3; 11 positions match TRBD2. V was clipped by 4 bases and J by 6 bases; unmatched bases: 6. The CDR3 runs 15 residues. Germline V CDR1 and CDR2: MGHRA, YSYEKL. The CDR3 loop reads CASSLGWTSGDTQYF. CDR3 coding DNA: TGCGCCAGCAGCCTCGGGTGGACTAGCGGGGATACGCAGTATTTT.

V gene TRBV3-1 (or the pseudogene TRBV3-2) combines with J gene TRBJ2-7; the match to TRBD1 covers 7 bases. The CDR3 runs to 14 residues. V lost 3 bases, J lost 5 bases, and 7 bases stayed unmatched. CDR1 LGHDT and CDR2 YNNKEL come from the germline V gene (reference sequence). CDR3: CASSHRQGTNEQYF. CDR3 sequence (DNA): TGTGCCAGCAGCCACCGACAGGGAACGAACGAGCAGTACTTC.

The chain joins TRBV7-2 to TRBJ2-3; no clear D. Germline CDR1 reads SGHTA; CDR2 reads FQGNSA. This CDR3 region has 14 residues. The V end lost 5 bases, the J end lost 4 bases, and 13 bases lay between the germline ends. In DNA, the CDR3 is TGTGCCAGCAGCACCTCCTCGGGTTCAGATACGCAGTATTTT. It yields the protein CASSTSSGSDTQYF.

J is TRBJ2-5 and V is TRBV5-1; D might be TRBD2 (7 bases). Per the germline V gene, CDR1 is SGHRS and CDR2 is YFSETQ. Deletions cut 1 base from V and 5 bases from J, with 15 bases between. CDR3 length equals 15 residues. The CDR3 protein is CASSLRGGPRETQYF. The CDR3 DNA is TGCGCCAGCAGCTTGAGGGGGGGCCCCAGGGAGACCCAGTACTTC.